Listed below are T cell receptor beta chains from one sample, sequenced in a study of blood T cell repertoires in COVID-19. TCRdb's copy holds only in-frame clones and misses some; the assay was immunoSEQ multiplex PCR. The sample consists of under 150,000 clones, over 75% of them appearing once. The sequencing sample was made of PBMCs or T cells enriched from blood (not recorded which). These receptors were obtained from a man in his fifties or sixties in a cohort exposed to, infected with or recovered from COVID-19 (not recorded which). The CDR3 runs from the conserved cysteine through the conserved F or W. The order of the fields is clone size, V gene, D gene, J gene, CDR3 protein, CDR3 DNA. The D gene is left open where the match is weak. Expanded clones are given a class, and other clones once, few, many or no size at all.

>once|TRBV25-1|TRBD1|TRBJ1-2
CASSAGTGRYGYTF
TGTGCCAGCAGTGCTGGGACAGGGCGATATGGCTACACCTTC
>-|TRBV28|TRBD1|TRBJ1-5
CASSSDRGPYQPQHF
TGTGCCAGCAGCTCGGACAGGGGGCCCTATCAGCCCCAGCATTTT
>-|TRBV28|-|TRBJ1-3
CASSLSGGNTIYF
TGTGCCAGCAGTCTAAGCGGGGGAAACACCATATATTTT
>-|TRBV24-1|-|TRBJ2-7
CATRASPPGETSYEQYF
TGTGCCACCAGGGCGTCCCCTCCCGGGGAAACCTCCTACGAGCAGTACTTC
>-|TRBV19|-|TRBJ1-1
CASSTNTPGGLNTEAFF
TGTGCCAGTAGTACTAATACTCCTGGTGGGCTGAACACTGAAGCTTTCTTT
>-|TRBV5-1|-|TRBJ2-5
CASRQALGTQETQYF
TGCGCCAGCAGGCAGGCTTTAGGGACACAAGAGACCCAGTACTTC
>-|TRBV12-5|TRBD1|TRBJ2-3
CASGYVQGAADTQYF
TGTGCTAGTGGTTACGTACAGGGGGCGGCGGATACGCAGTATTTT
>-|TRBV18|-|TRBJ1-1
CASSPREGAAEAFF
TGTGCCAGCTCACCAAGGGAGGGAGCGGCTGAAGCTTTCTTT
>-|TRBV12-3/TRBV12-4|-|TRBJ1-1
CASSLRGTEAFF
TGTGCCAGCAGTCTGAGGGGGACTGAAGCTTTCTTT
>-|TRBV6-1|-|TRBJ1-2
CASSESGTPRYGYTF
TGTGCCAGCAGTGAGTCAGGAACACCCCGATATGGCTACACCTTC
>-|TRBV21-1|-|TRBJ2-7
CASSSRDRVSYEQYF
TGTGCCAGCAGCAGTCGGGACAGGGTATCCTACGAGCAGTACTTC
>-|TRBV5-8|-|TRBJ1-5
CASRPTQGMGNQPQHF
TGTGCCAGCAGACCTACCCAGGGGATGGGCAATCAGCCCCAGCATTTT
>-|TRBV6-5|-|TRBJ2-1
CASSPRAESYNEQFF
TGTGCCAGCAGTCCCCGAGCGGAGTCCTACAATGAGCAGTTCTTC
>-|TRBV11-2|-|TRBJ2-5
CASSIPQADDQETQYF
TGTGCCAGCAGTATACCCCAGGCCGACGATCAAGAGACCCAGTACTTC
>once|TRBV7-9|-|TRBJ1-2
CASSPPDRSYYGYTF
TGTGCCAGCAGCCCGCCCGACAGGTCTTATTATGGCTACACCTTC